The 22 T cell receptor beta chains given below trace back to one sample, sequenced in a study of blood T cells in healthy people across ages. Alongside a J-beta primer mix, a sample-barcoded 5' primer served in a second PCR lasting roughly 6 to 11 cycles. MiXCR, applied by TCRdb to the 5' RACE reads, yields one record per CDR3 protein. The sample gives about 1.6 million distinct CDR3 sequences, roughly 32% of which show up once; approximately 10% is in the top ten. Sequenced material: blood. These receptors originate from a woman aged 25-40 years in good health.

This clonotype was observed a handful of times. The rearrangement uses TRBV20-1 and TRBJ2-3; D might be TRBD1 (6 bases). Germline CDR1 is DFQATT and CDR2 is SNEGSKA (reference sequence). The CDR3 runs 13 residues. Trimming shortened V by 5 bases and J by 3 bases, and 12 bases separated the two germline ends. The CDR3: CSAPTQGTDTQYF. CDR3 bases: TGCAGTGCTCCGACGCAGGGGACAGATACGCAGTATTTT.

This CDR3 reads CASSLVGGGGLYEQYF. CDR3 DNA sequence: TGTGCCAGCAGCTTAGTGGGCGGCGGGGGGCTGTACGAGCAGTACTTC. This chain uses TRBV7-8 with TRBJ2-4; 8 bases are shared with TRBD2. The last part of the DNA fits TRBJ2-7 better; the J call may be wrong. CDR1 SGHVS and CDR2 FQNEAQ come from the germline V gene. The CDR3 sequence is 16 residues long.

This clonotype was observed a few times. The chain recombines TRBV7-9 with TRBJ1-4; 8 bases are a match to TRBD1. With V trimmed by 6 bases and J by 6 bases, 12 bases remained unmatched. The CDR3 contains 16 residues. Per germline, CDR1 SEHNR and CDR2 FQNEAQ (reference sequence). CDR3 nucleotide sequence: TGTGCCAGCAGGTCGGCCCCAGGGGGCTCGGATGAAAAACTGTTTTTT. Translated: CASRSAPGGSDEKLFF.

V gene TRBV2 combines with J gene TRBJ2-7, with 7 bases lining up with TRBD1. J gave up 5 bases and V 4 bases, and 8 bases lay outside the gene matches. The CDR3 is 14 residues long. Germline V CDR1 and CDR2: SNHLY, FYNNEI. As DNA, the CDR3 is TGTGCCAGCAGTGGACTTCGGACAGGCAACGAGCAGTACTTC. Amino acids: CASSGLRTGNEQYF.

Notes on this clonotype: As the CDR3 is not closed by the conserved phenylalanine or tryptophan, this likely results from a read error. This chain uses TRBV4-2 with TRBJ1-1; unclear D gene. The CDR3 has 13 residues. In germline, CDR1 is LGHNA, CDR2 YNFKEQ. V lost 0 bases and J 7 bases, leaving 9 bases between the germline ends. CDR3 protein: CASSQEGTGEAFL. The CDR3 DNA sequence: TGTGCCAGCAGCCAAGAGGGAACGGGTGAAGCTTTCTTG.

The V gene is TRBV5-6, the J gene TRBJ2-7; 8 nucleotides agree with TRBD1. Germline V gene lookup returns CDR1 SGHDT and CDR2 YYEEEE. V was pared by 4 bases and J by 0 bases, with 12 bases of the junction left unmatched. This CDR3 comprises 17 residues. The CDR3, as DNA: TGTGCCAGCAGCCAGGGCCAGGGACAGGCCAGCTCCTACGAGCAGTACTTC. It specifies CASSQGQGQASSYEQYF.

The gene calls are TRBV5-1 and TRBJ1-6; D is uncertain. CDR1 is SGHRS and CDR2 is YFSETQ in the germline V gene. V shed 1 base and J shed 0 bases, with 11 bases lying between them. This CDR3 is built from 17 residues. The CDR3 coding sequence is TGCGCCAGCAGCTTGTTTGCCATGAGCTCCTATAATTCACCCCTCCACTTT. Its translation: CASSLFAMSSYNSPLHF.

Only a few counts were recorded for this clonotype. V is TRBV6-5 and J is TRBJ2-4; perhaps D is TRBD1 or TRBD2 (5 bases each). TRBJ2-7 matches the DNA end more closely, so the J call is doubtful. This CDR3 has 13 residues. Germline V CDR1 and CDR2: MNHEY, SVGAGI. The CDR3 DNA sequence: TGTGCCAGCAGTTACGGGGGTGGAGACGAGCAGTACTTC. This sequence encodes CASSYGGGDEQYF.

This clonotype was counted a few times. The chain is built from TRBV3-1 and TRBJ2-4; no definite D call. This CDR3 comprises 16 residues. Germline V CDR1 and CDR2: LGHDT, YNNKEL (reference sequence). Trimming stripped 1 base from V and 0 bases from J, with 10 bases between. The CDR3 DNA reads TGTGCCAGCAGCCAAGGTGTGATGCTAGCCAAAAACATTCAGTACTTC. It specifies CASSQGVMLAKNIQYF. Filled out from reference TRBV3-1 and TRBJ2-4, the complete variable domain reads DTAVSQTPKYLVTQMGNDKSIKCEQNLGHDTMYWYKQDSKKFLKIMFSYNNKELIINETVPNRFSPKSPDKAHLNLHINSLELGDSAVYFCASSQGVMLAKNIQYFGAGTRLSVL.

The chain combines TRBV7-9 with TRBJ1-1; D is possibly TRBD1 (5 bases). Trimming cost V 7 bases and J 1 base, with 16 bases left between them. The CDR3 has 15 amino acids. Germline V gene data show CDR1 as SEHNR and CDR2 as FQNEAQ (reference sequence). The CDR3 sequence: CASTRAASRNTEAFF. The CDR3 coding sequence is TGTGCCAGCACCAGGGCGGCCAGTCGGAACACTGAAGCTTTCTTT.

The chain combines TRBV6-2 or TRBV6-3 with TRBJ1-5, with unresolved D. Trimming cost V 3 bases and J 7 bases, with 13 bases left between them. This CDR3 has 14 residues. Per germline, CDR1 MNHEY and CDR2 SVGEGT. The DNA for the CDR3 is TGTGCCAGCAGTTATTCACGGAGCGCCCAGCCCCAGCATTTT. It specifies CASSYSRSAQPQHF.

The chain is built from TRBV29-1 and TRBJ2-6; 8 bases agree with TRBD1. The V gene end was trimmed by 4 bases and the J gene end by 0 bases; junction bases not matched to a gene: 2. CDR1 and CDR2 (germline): SQVTM, ANQGSEA. CDR3 length equals 15 residues. CDR3 region: CSVVGTGSGANVLTF. The CDR3 DNA reads as TGCAGCGTTGTGGGGACAGGCTCTGGGGCCAACGTCCTGACTTTC.

The V call is TRBV20-1, the J call TRBJ2-1, with 10 bases matching TRBD2. V gave up 4 bases and J gave up 12 bases; unmatched junction bases: 18. In germline, CDR1 is DFQATT, CDR2 SNEGSKA (reference sequence). The CDR3 sequence is 16 residues long. The CDR3 here is CSAKSPSGSSTRAQFF. DNA of the CDR3: TGCAGTGCTAAGAGCCCTAGCGGGAGCTCGACCCGCGCGCAGTTCTTC.

The chain links TRBV20-1 to TRBJ2-1; 9 nucleotides align to TRBD2. Germline lookup yields CDR1 DFQATT and CDR2 SNEGSKA (reference sequence). J gave up 5 bases and V 1 base, and 6 bases lay outside the gene matches. This CDR3 is built from 15 residues. CDR3 coding DNA: TGCAGTGCTAGAGCTATACTAGCGGGCCACAATGAGCAGTTCTTC. Translating it yields CSARAILAGHNEQFF.

In the case of this clonotype: A read error is possible here, since a much larger clone lies one base away. Here the CDR3 DNA reads TGCGCCAGCAGCTTGGTACGCACTGAGCAGTTCTTC. Translation gives CASSLVRTEQFF. The chain has TRBV5-1 and TRBJ2-1; D is ambiguous. The CDR3 length is 12 residues. V was clipped by 0 bases and J by 9 bases, with 7 bases between them. From germline, CDR1 is SGHRS and CDR2 YFSETQ.

The chain combines TRBV20-1 with TRBJ2-5; tentative D call: TRBD2 (6 bases). The DNA end is more similar to TRBJ2-7, so the J call may be wrong. Germline lookup yields CDR1 DFQATT and CDR2 SNEGSKA (reference sequence). The CDR3 has 15 residues. In DNA, the CDR3 is TGCAGTGCTAGAGATTCGGGGCGGGGAATGGGCGAGCAGTACTTC. This codes for CSARDSGRGMGEQYF.

This clonotype appeared a few times. The chain joins TRBV29-1 to TRBJ2-5; 8 bases match TRBD1. The CDR3 consists of 13 residues. V trimming: 4 bases; J trimming: 9 bases; junction bases outside the gene matches: 10. The germline CDR1 and CDR2 sequences are SQVTM and ANQGSEA. In DNA, the CDR3 is TGCAGCGTTGTTGGGTCAGGGGGCGCGCCCCAGTACTTC. This codes for CSVVGSGGAPQYF.

The chain employs TRBV3-1 and TRBJ2-3, with no clear D. Trimming took off 7 bases at V and 5 bases at J, with 16 bases between the two ends. The CDR3 has 14 amino acids. Germline V lookup: CDR1 LGHDT, CDR2 YNNKEL (reference sequence). CDR3 sequence: CASTQSGPGDTQYF. In DNA form, the CDR3 reads TGTGCCAGCACCCAGAGTGGGCCGGGAGATACGCAGTATTTT.

J is TRBJ1-1 and V is TRBV30; the D is unclear. CDR1 is GTSNPN, CDR2 SVGIG, per germline (reference sequence). The CDR3 extends over 13 amino acids. V was shortened by 0 bases and J by 3 bases, with 8 bases between the two germline ends. CDR3 amino acids: CAWSVLAHTEAFF. CDR3 DNA: TGTGCCTGGAGTGTACTCGCCCACACTGAAGCTTTCTTT.

The J gene is TRBJ1-2, the V gene TRBV7-9; no firm D call. Germline V gene lookup returns CDR1 SEHNR and CDR2 FQNEAQ (reference sequence). The CDR3 totals 13 residues. V was clipped by 5 bases and J by 4 bases, with 11 bases between them. The CDR3 DNA is TGTGCCAGCAGCCCGACTCAAGTCTATGGCTACACCTTC. Amino acids: CASSPTQVYGYTF.

J is TRBJ1-1 and V is TRBV5-1; D is uncertain. CDR3 length equals 11 residues. Trimming pared 1 base from V and 8 bases from J, leaving 6 bases between. Per germline, CDR1 SGHRS and CDR2 YFSETQ. For the CDR3, the DNA is TGCGCCAGCAGCTTGCTGGGGGAAGCTTTCTTT. Amino acid sequence: CASSLLGEAFF.

The V and J genes are TRBV3-1 and TRBJ2-7, with D possibly TRBD2 on 6 matching bases. This CDR3 contains 14 residues. The germline CDR1 and CDR2 sequences are LGHDT and YNNKEL (reference sequence). V lost 7 bases, J lost 9 bases, and 22 bases lay in between. CDR3 sequence: CASTPSRTTGRQYF. The CDR3 nucleotides read TGTGCCAGCACCCCGTCGAGGACCACCGGGAGGCAGTACTTC.